The 8 T cell receptor beta chains listed next were all sequenced from one sample in a study of T cell repertoires in cytomegalovirus infection. TCRdb re-called the reads with MiXCR, one entry per CDR3 protein. The sample has 450,000 to 550,000 distinct CDR3 sequences, about 17% seen once. Sequencing was done on a sample of CD8+ T cells from PBMCs. Receptors originate from a human donor in good health (CMV status not recorded). Some clones in this sample may be carry-over from other donors' samples.

This clonotype was counted only a few times. J is TRBJ2-3 and V is TRBV7-9, with 8 nucleotides matching TRBD2. Germline CDR1 is SEHNR and CDR2 is FQNEAQ (reference sequence). With V trimmed by 5 bases and J by 0 bases, 7 bases remained unmatched. This CDR3 is built from 16 residues. CDR3 coding DNA: TGTGCCAGCAGCCATGTAGCGGGGATAAGCACAGATACGCAGTATTTT. Translation: CASSHVAGISTDTQYF.

This clonotype was counted only a few times. V gene TRBV2 combines with J gene TRBJ1-1; TRBD1 is a possible D gene (5 bases). Germline CDR1 is SNHLY and CDR2 is FYNNEI. V lost 11 bases and J 1 base, leaving 17 bases between the germline ends. The CDR3 is 14 residues long. CDR3 residues: CAFQEGSENTEAFF. The CDR3 coding sequence is TGTGCCTTTCAAGAGGGGTCAGAGAACACTGAAGCTTTCTTT.

This clonotype was recorded at least ten times. The chain is built from TRBV27 and TRBJ2-5; D ambiguous. Trimming left V 3 bases short and J 1 base short, with 12 bases between. The CDR3 covers 15 residues. From germline, CDR1 is MNHEY and CDR2 SMNVEV (reference sequence). In DNA, the CDR3 is TGTGCCAGCAGTTTTTCACTGGCTCCCCAAGAGACCCAGTACTTC. This gives the protein CASSFSLAPQETQYF.

Many counts were recorded for this clonotype. Germline and junction disagree at one end, which may indicate a read error. The V and J genes are TRBV7-7 and TRBJ2-1, with D perhaps matching TRBD1 (6 bases). CDR1 and CDR2 (germline): SSHAT, FNYEAQ (reference sequence). This CDR3 comprises 16 residues. The CDR3 protein is CASSLGTGPLGNEQFF. CDR3 bases: TGTGCTAGCAGCTTAGGCACAGGGCCCTTGGGCAATGAGCAGTTCTTC.

This chain's CDR3 is CASSQVGRAPIYEQYF. The CDR3 DNA reads TGTGCCAGCAGCCAAGTTGGCAGGGCCCCCATATACGAGCAGTACTTC. The V gene is TRBV14, the J gene TRBJ2-7; D perhaps matches TRBD1 (5 bases). Trimming took 1 base from V and 4 from J, leaving 17 bases between them. The CDR3 spans 16 residues. CDR1 and CDR2 (germline): SGHDN, FVKESK.

A few counts support this clonotype. V and J are TRBV12-3 or TRBV12-4 and TRBJ2-2, with a possible D match to TRBD2 (5 bases). The CDR3 consists of 16 residues. The V and J ends lost 5 bases and 0 bases respectively, with 13 bases between them. The CDR3 nucleotides are TGTGCCAGCAGTAGAGGACTTGCTTCGAACACCGGGGAGCTGTTTTTT. Encoded protein: CASSRGLASNTGELFF.

This chain connects TRBV13 to TRBJ1-6; D is ambiguous. The CDR3 has 15 amino acids. With 4 bases removed from V and 7 bases from J, the gap between germline ends came to 14 bases. Looked up from germline, CDR1 is PRHDT and CDR2 is FYEKMQ (reference sequence). This CDR3 reads CASSSVRTVNSPLHF. The CDR3 coding sequence is TGTGCCAGCAGCTCGGTCCGGACGGTGAATTCACCCCTCCACTTT.

V is TRBV2 and J is TRBJ1-4; D gene unclear. Germline V CDR1 and CDR2: SNHLY, FYNNEI. V lost 4 bases and J 5 bases, leaving 11 bases between the germline ends. This CDR3 spans 14 amino acids. The DNA for the CDR3 is TGTGCCAGCAGTGGACCTGGGGTCAATGAAAAACTGTTTTTT. This codes for CASSGPGVNEKLFF.